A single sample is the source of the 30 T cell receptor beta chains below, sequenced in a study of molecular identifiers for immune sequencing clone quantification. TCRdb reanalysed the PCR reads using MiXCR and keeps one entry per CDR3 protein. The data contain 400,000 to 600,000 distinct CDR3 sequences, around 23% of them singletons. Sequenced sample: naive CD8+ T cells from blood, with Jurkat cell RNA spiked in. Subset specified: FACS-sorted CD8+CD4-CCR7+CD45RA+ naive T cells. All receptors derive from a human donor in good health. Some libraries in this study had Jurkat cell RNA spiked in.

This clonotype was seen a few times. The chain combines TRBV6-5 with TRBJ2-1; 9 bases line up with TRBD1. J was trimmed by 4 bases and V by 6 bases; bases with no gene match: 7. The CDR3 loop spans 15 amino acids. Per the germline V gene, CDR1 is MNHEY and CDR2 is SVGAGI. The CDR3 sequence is CASRQDRGDYNEQFF. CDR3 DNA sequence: TGTGCCAGCAGACAGGACAGGGGTGATTACAATGAGCAGTTCTTC.

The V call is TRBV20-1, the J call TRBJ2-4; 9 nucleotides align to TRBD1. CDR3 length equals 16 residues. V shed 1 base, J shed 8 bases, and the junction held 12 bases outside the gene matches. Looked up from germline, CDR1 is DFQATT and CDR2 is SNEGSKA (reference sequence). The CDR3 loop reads CSARGEGQGPLDIQYF. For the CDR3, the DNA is TGCAGTGCTAGAGGAGAAGGACAGGGGCCCTTGGACATTCAGTACTTC.

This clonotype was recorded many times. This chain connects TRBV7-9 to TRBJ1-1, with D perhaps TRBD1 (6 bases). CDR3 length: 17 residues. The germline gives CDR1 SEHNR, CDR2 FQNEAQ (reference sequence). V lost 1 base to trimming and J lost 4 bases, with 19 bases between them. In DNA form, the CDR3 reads TGTGCCAGCAGCTTAGTTTCCTGGGGTGGCAGGGGCACTGAAGCTTTCTTT. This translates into CASSLVSWGGRGTEAFF.

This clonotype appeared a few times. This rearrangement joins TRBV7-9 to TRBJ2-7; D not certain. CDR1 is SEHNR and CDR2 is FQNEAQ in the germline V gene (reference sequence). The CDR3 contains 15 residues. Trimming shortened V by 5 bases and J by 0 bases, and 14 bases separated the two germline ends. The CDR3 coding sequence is TGTGCCAGCAGCCAACTCCGCTTGAGCTCCTACGAGCAGTACTTC. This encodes CASSQLRLSSYEQYF. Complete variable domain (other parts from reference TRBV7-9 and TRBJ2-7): DTGVSQNPRHKITKRGQNVTFRCDPISEHNRLYWYRQTLGQGPEFLTYFQNEAQLEKSRLLSDRFSAERPKGSFSTLEIQRTEQGDSAMYLCASSQLRLSSYEQYFGPGTRLTVT.

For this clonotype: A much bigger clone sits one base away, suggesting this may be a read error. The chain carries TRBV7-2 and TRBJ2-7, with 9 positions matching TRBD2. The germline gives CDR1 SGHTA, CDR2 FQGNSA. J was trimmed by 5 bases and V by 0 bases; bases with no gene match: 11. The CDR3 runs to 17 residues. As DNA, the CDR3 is TGTGCCAGCAGCTTAGCTCGAGGGCTAGCGGGAAACCACGAGCAGTACTTC. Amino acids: CASSLARGLAGNHEQYF.

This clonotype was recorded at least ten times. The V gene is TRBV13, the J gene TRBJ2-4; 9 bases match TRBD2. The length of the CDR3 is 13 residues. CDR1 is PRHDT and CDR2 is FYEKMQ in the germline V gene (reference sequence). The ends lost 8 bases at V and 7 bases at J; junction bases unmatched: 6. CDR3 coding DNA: TGTGCCAGCTCTGCTAGCGGGGTTAACATTCAGTACTTC. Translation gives CASSASGVNIQYF.

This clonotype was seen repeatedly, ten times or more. The CDR3 region has the DNA TGTGCCAGCAGTGCCCGACAGGGGGCCGGTGAAGCTTTCTTT. Its protein product is CASSARQGAGEAFF. This chain connects TRBV28 to TRBJ1-1; 10 nucleotides align to TRBD1. The CDR3 consists of 14 residues. V was clipped by 5 bases and J by 7 bases; unmatched bases: 7. Germline loops: CDR1 MDHEN, CDR2 SYDVKM.

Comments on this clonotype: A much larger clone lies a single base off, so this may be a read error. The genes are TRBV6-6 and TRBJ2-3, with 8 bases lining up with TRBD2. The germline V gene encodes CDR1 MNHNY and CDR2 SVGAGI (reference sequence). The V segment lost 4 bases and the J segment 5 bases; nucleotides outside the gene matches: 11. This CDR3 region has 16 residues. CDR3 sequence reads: CASSSKTGGRIDTQYF. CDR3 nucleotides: TGTGCCAGCAGTTCCAAGACTGGCGGGAGGATAGATACGCAGTATTTT.

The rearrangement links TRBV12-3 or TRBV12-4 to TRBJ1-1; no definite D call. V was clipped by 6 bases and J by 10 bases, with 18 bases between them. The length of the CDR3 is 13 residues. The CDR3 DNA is TGTGCCAGCAGCCCGTACAGTCGCGAGTCAGCTTTCTTT. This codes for CASSPYSRESAFF.

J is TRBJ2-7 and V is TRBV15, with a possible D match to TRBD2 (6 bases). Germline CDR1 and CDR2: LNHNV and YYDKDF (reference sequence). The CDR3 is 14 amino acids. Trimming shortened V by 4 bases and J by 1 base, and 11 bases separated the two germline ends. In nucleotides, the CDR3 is TGTGCCACCAGCACGGGACTGAGATCCTACGAGCAGTACTTC. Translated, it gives CATSTGLRSYEQYF.

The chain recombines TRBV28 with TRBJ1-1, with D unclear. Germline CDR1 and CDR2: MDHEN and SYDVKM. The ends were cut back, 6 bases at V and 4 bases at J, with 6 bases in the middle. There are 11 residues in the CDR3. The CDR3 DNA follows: TGTGCCAGCAGGGTGGCCACTGAAGCTTTCTTT. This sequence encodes CASRVATEAFF.

The CDR3 loop is CATSTGTGAYEQYF. The CDR3 nucleotides read TGTGCCACCAGCACCGGGACAGGAGCCTACGAGCAGTACTTC. V usage is TRBV24-1 and J usage is TRBJ2-7; TRBD1 agrees at 8 bases. Germline-derived CDR1 and CDR2 are KGHDR and SFDVKD. CDR3 size: 14 residues. V shed 7 bases, J shed 2 bases, and the junction held 6 bases outside the gene matches.

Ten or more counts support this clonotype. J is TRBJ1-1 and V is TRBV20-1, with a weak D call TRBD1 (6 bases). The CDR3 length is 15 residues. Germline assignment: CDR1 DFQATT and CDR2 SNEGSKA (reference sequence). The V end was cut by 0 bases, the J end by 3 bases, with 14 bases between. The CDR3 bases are TGCAGTGCTAGAGACAACAGGGTGAAGTACACTGAAGCTTTCTTT. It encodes CSARDNRVKYTEAFF.

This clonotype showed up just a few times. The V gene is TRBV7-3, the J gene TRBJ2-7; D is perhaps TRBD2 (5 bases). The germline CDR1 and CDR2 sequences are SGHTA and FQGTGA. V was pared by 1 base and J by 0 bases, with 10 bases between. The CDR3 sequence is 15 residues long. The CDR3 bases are TGTGCCAGCAGCTTAAGCCCGGGAAGCTCCTACGAGCAGTACTTC. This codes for CASSLSPGSSYEQYF. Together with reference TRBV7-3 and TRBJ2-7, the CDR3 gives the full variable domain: GAGVSQTPSNKVTEKGKYVELRCDPISGHTALYWYRQSLGQGPEFLIYFQGTGAADDSGLPNDRFFAVRPEGSVSTLKIQRTERGDSAVYLCASSLSPGSSYEQYFGPGTRLTVT.

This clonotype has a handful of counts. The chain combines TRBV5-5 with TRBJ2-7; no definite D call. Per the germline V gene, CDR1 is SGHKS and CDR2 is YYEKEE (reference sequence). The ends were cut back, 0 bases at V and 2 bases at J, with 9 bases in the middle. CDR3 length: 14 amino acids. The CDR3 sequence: CASSLEGDPYEQYF. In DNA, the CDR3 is TGTGCCAGCAGCTTGGAAGGAGACCCCTACGAGCAGTACTTC.

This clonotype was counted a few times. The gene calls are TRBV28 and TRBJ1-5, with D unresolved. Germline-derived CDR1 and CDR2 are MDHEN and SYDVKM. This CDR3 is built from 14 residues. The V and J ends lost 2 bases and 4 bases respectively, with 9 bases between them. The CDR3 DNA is TGTGCCAGCAGTTTAGGGTCAGGAAATCAGCCCCAGCATTTT. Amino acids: CASSLGSGNQPQHF.

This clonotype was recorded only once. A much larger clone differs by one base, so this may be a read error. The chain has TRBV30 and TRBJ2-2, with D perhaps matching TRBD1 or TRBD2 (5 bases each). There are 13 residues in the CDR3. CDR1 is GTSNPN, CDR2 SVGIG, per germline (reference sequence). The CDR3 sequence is CAWSLSGTEELFF. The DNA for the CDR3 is TGTGCCTGGAGTTTATCCGGGACCGAGGAGCTGTTTTTT.

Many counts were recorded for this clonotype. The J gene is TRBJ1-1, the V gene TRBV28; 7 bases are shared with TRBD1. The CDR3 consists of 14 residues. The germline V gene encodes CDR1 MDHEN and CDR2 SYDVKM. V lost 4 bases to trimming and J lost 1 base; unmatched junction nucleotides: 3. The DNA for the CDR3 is TGTGCCAGCAGTTACAGGGGCCCGAACACTGAAGCTTTCTTT. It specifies CASSYRGPNTEAFF. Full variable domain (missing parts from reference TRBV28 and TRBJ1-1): DVKVTQSSRYLVKRTGEKVFLECVQDMDHENMFWYRQDPGLGLRLIYFSYDVKMKEKGDIPEGYSVSREKKERFSLILESASTNQTSMYLCASSYRGPNTEAFFGQGTRLTVV.

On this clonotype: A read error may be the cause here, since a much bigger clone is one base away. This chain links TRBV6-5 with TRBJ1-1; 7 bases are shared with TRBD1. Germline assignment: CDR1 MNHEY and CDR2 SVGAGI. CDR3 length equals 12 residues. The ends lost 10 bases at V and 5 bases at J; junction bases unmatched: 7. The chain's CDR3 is CAIKGAGTEAFF. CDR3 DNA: TGTGCCATCAAGGGGGCAGGGACTGAAGCTTTCTTT.

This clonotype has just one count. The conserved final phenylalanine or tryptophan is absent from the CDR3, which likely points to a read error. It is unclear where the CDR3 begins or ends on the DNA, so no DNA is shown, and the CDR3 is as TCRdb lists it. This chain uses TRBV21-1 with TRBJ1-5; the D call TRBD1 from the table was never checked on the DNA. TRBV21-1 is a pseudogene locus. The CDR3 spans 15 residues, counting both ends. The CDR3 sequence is CASSNCVGVNQPQHS.

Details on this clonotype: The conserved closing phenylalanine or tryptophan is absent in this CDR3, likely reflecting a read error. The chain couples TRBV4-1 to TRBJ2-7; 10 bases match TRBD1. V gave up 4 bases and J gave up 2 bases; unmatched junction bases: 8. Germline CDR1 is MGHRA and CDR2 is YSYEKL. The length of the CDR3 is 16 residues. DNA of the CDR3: TGCGCCAGCAGCCCTACGACCGGGACAGGGGCCTACGAGCAGTACTTG. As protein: CASSPTTGTGAYEQYL.

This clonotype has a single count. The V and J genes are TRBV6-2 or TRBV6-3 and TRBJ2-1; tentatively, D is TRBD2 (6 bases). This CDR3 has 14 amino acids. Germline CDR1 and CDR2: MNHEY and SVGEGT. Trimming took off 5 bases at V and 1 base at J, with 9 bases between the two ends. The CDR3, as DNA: TGTGCCAGCAGTCAACGGGGGTCCTACAATGAGCAGTTCTTC. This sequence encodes CASSQRGSYNEQFF.

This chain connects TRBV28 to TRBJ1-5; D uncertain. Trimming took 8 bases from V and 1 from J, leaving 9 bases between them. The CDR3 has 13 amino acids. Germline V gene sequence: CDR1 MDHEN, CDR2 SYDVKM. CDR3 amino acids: CASGPQSNQPQHF. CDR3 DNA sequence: TGTGCCAGCGGACCACAGAGCAATCAGCCCCAGCATTTT.

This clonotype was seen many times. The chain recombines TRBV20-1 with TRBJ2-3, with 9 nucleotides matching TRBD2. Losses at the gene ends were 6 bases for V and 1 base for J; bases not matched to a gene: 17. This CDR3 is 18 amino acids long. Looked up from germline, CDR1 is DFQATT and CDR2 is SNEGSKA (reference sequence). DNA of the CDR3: TGCAGTGCCTCAAGGGGGCGGGAGGGCCCTCTTGGCACAGATACGCAGTATTTT. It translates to CSASRGREGPLGTDTQYF.

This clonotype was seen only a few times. The CDR3 bases are TGTGCCAGCAGTGCCCGGCCGATTAGTGACAGGAATAATCAGCCCCAGCATTTT. Amino acids: CASSARPISDRNNQPQHF. This chain uses TRBV6-2 or TRBV6-3 with TRBJ1-5; D might be TRBD1 (6 bases). CDR3 size: 18 residues. V was pared by 5 bases and J by 4 bases, with 24 bases between. Germline loops: CDR1 MNHEY, CDR2 SVGEGT.

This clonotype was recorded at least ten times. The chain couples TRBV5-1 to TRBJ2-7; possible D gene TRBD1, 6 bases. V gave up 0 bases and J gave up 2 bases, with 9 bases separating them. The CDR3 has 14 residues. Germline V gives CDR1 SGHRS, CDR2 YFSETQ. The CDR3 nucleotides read TGCGCCAGCAGCTTGGCGACAGGCGCCTACGAGCAGTACTTC. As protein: CASSLATGAYEQYF.

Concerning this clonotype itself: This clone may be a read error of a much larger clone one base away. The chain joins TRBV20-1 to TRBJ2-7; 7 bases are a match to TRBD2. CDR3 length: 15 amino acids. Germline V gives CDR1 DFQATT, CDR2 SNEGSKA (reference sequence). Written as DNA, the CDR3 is TGCAGTGCTCGGGAAGTGGGGAGGGCCTCCTACGAGCAGCACTTC. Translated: CSAREVGRASYEQHF.

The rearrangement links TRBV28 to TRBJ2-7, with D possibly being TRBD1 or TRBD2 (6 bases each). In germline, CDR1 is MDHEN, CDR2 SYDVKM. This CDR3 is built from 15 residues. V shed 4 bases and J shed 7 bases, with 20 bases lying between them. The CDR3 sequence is CASSSSDGGLREQYF. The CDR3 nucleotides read TGTGCCAGCAGTTCCTCGGATGGGGGGCTGAGGGAGCAGTACTTC.

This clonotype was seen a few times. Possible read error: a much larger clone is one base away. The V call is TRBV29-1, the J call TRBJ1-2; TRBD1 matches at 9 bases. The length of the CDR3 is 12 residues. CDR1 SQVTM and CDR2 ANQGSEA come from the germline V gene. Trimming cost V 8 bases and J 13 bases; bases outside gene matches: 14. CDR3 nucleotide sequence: TGCAGCATATGGGACAGGGAAGGGAGCTGCACCTTC. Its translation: CSIWDREGSCTF.

The CDR3 DNA is TGTGCCAGCAGTTACCACTCGGGCGTGTTCGGCCGAAACACCATATATTTT. This gives the protein CASSYHSGVFGRNTIYF. The rearrangement links TRBV6-5 to TRBJ1-3; D is ambiguous. This CDR3 comprises 17 residues. V lost 2 bases to trimming and J lost 5 bases, with 19 bases between them. CDR1 and CDR2 (germline): MNHEY, SVGAGI.